The sequence of this T cell receptor (beta chain) was determined in a study of identifying expanded T cells in peripheral blood. Collection occurred without any documented infections or immune events in donors. TCRdb keeps only in-frame clones here, not all; method: immunoSEQ multiplex PCR. The table lists approximately 100,000 clones, approximately 91% of them singletons. Points from the study as a whole: Technical replicates showed around 1.3 changed clones; approximately two weeks 15 to 20; four weeks 19. Approximately two-week clone count variance significantly increased as total template count grew.

The CDR3 is 14 residues long. V was clipped by 7 bases and J by 7 bases, with 17 bases between them. Per the germline V gene, CDR1 is MDHEN and CDR2 is SYDVKM. Remarks on this clone: What it binds is not known.

The receptor was derived from a person aged 18 to 75 in good health. Input material: blood. The genes are TRBV28 and TRBJ2-1, with a tentative D call TRBD2 (7 bases). CDR3 loop: CASIPGGQGNEQFF. The CDR3 DNA is TGTGCCAGCATCCCGGGGGGCCAGGGGAATGAGCAGTTCTTC.